This TCR beta chain was recovered during a study of shared clonotypes between healthy human individuals. Findings and limits, study-wide: Though the depth was large, rarefaction showed that sorted-subset sequencing was incomplete.

Per germline, CDR1 SQVTM and CDR2 ANQGSEA. Trimming took 0 bases from V and 4 from J, leaving 15 bases between them. The CDR3 extends over 15 amino acids. On this clone: Its antigen remains unidentified.

The assay was immunoSEQ multiplex PCR, and TCRdb's table has in-frame clones only and misses some. This repertoire shows around 1.5 million clones, under 99% found once; its top ten account for 0.4% to 0.45%. The receptor was isolated from a young man in good health. The chain uses TRBV29-1 and TRBJ2-5, with a weak D call TRBD2 (5 bases). The sequencing sample was made of naive CD4+ T cells sorted from blood. Noted subset: CD45RA+ positively selected. CDR3 bases: TGCAGCGTTGAAGAAGGGAGCCACCGGCGAGAGACCCAGTACTTC. The encoded protein is CSVEEGSHRRETQYF.